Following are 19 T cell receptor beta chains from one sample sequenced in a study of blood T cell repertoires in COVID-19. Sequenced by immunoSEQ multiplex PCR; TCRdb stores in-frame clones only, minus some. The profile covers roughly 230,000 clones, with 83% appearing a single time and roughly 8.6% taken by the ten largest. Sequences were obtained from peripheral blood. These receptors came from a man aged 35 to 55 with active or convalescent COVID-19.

The CDR3 is CASIGWTGGNTIYF. Written as DNA, the CDR3 is TGTGCCAGTATCGGCTGGACAGGGGGAAACACCATATATTTT. J is TRBJ1-3 and V is TRBV19; 8 bases match TRBD1. Germline CDR1 reads LNHDA; CDR2 reads SQIVND (reference sequence). V was clipped by 7 bases and J by 4 bases; unmatched bases: 6. The CDR3 contains 14 residues.

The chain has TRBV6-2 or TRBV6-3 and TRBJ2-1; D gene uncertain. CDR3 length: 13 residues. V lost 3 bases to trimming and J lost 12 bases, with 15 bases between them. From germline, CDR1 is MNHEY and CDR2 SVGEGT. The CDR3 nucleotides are TGTGCCAGCAGTTATCGGGTTGTCGATGCGCAGTTCTTC. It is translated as CASSYRVVDAQFF.

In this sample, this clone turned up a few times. The CDR3 spells CASSETGNSGANVLTF. The CDR3 nucleotides are TGTGCCAGCAGTGAAACAGGGAATTCTGGGGCCAACGTCCTGACTTTC. The chain combines TRBV6-1 with TRBJ2-6; tentative D call: TRBD1 (6 bases). Between the trimmed V and J ends, which lost 2 bases and 1 base, there was a span of 9 bases. Looked up from germline, CDR1 is MNHNS and CDR2 is SASEGT. The CDR3 consists of 16 residues.

CDR3 loop: CASSLYGTGTSSNTEAFF. DNA of the CDR3: TGTGCCAGCAGTTTATATGGGACAGGAACTTCTTCGAACACTGAAGCTTTCTTT. J is TRBJ1-1 and V is TRBV27; 8 bases fit TRBD1. Germline CDR1 MNHEY, CDR2 SMNVEV (reference sequence). There are 18 residues in the CDR3. V lost 1 base to trimming and J lost 1 base; unmatched junction nucleotides: 11.

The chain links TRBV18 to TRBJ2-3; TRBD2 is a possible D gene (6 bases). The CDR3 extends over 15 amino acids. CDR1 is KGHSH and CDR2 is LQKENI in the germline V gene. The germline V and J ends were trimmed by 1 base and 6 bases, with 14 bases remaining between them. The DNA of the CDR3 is TGTGCCAGCTCACCACGGAGTATTGGAGGGGATACGCAGTATTTT. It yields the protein CASSPRSIGGDTQYF.

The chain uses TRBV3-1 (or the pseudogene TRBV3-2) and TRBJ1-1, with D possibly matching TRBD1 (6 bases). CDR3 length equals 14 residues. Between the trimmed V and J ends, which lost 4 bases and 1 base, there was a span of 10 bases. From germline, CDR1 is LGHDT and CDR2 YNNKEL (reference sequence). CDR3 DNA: TGTGCCAGCAGCCCCGGACAGCCGAACACTGAAGCTTTCTTT. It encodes CASSPGQPNTEAFF.

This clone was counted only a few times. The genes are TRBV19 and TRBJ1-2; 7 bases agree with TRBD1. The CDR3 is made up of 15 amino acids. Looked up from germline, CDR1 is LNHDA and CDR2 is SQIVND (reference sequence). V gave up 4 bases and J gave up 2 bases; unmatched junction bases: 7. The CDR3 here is CASSTSLQGNYGYTF. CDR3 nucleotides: TGTGCCAGTAGTACAAGCCTACAGGGGAACTATGGCTACACCTTC.

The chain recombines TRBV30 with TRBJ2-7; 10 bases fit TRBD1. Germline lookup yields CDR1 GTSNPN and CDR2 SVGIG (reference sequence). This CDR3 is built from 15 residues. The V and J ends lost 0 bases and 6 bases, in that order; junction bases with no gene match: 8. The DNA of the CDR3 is TGTGCCTGGAGTGTAGCTGGGACAGGGGTTGTCGAGCAGTACTTC. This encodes CAWSVAGTGVVEQYF.

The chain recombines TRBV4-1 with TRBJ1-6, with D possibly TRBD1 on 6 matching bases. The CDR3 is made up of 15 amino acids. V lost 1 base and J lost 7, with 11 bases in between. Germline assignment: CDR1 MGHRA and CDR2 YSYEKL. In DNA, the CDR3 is TGCGCCAGCAGCCAAGCCCGGGACAAGAATTCACCCCTCCACTTT. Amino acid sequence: CASSQARDKNSPLHF.

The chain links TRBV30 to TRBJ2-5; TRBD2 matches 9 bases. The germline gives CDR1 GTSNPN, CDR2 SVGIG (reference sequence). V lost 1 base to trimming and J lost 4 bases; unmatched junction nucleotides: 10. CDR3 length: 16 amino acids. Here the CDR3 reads CAWSALSLSGRETQYF. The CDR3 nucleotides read TGTGCCTGGAGTGCTTTAAGTCTTAGCGGGAGAGAGACCCAGTACTTC.

As DNA, the CDR3 is TGTGCCAGCAGTCCCCGACAGGGACACACTGAAGCTTTCTTT. Translated: CASSPRQGHTEAFF. This chain joins TRBV2 and TRBJ1-1; 7 bases align to TRBD1. From germline, CDR1 is SNHLY and CDR2 FYNNEI. CDR3 length: 14 amino acids. V shed 5 bases and J 3 bases; nucleotides not matched to a gene: 6.

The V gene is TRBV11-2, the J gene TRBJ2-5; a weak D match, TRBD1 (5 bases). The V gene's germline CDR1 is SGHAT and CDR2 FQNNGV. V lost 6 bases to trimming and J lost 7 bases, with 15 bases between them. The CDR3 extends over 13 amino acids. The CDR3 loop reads CASRPQGVGTQYF. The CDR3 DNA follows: TGTGCCAGCAGGCCTCAGGGCGTCGGGACCCAGTACTTC.

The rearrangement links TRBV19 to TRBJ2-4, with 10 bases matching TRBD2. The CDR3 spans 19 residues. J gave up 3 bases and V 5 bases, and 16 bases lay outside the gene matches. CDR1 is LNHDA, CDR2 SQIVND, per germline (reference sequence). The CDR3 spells CASSSPGLAMSGVKNIQYF. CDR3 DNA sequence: TGTGCCAGTAGTTCCCCGGGACTAGCGATGAGCGGGGTCAAAAACATTCAGTACTTC.

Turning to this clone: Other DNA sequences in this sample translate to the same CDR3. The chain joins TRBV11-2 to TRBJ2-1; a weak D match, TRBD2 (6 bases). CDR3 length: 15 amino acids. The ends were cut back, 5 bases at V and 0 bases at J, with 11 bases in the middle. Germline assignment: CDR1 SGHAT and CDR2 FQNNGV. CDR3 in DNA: TGTGCCAGCAGCAACCGGGGGAGCTCCTACAATGAGCAGTTCTTC. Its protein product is CASSNRGSSYNEQFF.

The chain's CDR3 is CASSQGTSWDRTKTKNIQYF. The CDR3 region has the DNA TGTGCCAGCAGCCAAGGGACGTCTTGGGACAGGACTAAAACCAAAAACATTCAGTACTTC. V usage is TRBV14 and J usage is TRBJ2-4; 8 bases match TRBD1. Looked up from germline, CDR1 is SGHDN and CDR2 is FVKESK. After removal of 1 base from V and 2 bases from J, the junction contained 16 bases not matched to a gene. The CDR3 runs to 20 residues.

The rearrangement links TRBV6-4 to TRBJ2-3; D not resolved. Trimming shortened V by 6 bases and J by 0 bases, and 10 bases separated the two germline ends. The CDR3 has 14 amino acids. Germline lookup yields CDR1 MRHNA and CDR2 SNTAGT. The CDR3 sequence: CASRMTTSTDTQYF. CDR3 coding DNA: TGTGCCAGCAGGATGACAACTAGCACAGATACGCAGTATTTT.

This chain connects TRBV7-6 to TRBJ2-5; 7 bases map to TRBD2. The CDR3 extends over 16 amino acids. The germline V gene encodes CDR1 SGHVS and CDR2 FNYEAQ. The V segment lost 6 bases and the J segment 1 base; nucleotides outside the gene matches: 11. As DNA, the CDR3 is TGTGCCAGCAGTTCCTCGGGGCGGGGGACCCAAGAGACCCAGTACTTC. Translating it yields CASSSSGRGTQETQYF.

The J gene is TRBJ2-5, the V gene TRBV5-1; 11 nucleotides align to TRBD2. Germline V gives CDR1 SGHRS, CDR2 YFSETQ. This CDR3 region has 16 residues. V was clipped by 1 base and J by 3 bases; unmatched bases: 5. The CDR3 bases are TGCGCCAGCAGCTTGAGGGCTAGCGGGGGGAAAGAGACCCAGTACTTC. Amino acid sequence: CASSLRASGGKETQYF.

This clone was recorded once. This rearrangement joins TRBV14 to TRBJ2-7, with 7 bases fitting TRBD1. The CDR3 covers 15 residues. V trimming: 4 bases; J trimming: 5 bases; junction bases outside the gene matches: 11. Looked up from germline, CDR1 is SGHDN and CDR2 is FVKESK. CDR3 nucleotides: TGTGCCAGCAGCCTCTTGACAGGGAGCAGCCACGAGCAGTACTTC. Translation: CASSLLTGSSHEQYF.